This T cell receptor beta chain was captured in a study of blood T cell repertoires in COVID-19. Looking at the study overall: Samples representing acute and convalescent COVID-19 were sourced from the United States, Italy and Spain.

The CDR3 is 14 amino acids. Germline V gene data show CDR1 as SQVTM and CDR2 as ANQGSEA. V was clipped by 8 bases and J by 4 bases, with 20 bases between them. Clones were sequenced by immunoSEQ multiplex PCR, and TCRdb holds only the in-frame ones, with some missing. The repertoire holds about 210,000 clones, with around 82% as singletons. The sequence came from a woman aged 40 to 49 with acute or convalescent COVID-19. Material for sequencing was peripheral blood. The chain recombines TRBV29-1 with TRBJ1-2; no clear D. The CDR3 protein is CSIRAGLSSYGYTF. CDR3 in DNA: TGCAGCATCCGCGCGGGTTTGTCCTCCTATGGCTACACCTTC.